The present T cell receptor (beta chain) was sequenced within a study of blood T cells in healthy people across ages. Study-wide findings and caveats: Total diversity from one million sequenced T cells was likely underestimated.

Turning to this clonotype: What it binds is not known.

The people who gave samples were healthy Caucasians from Russia, aged about 6 to 95. The V gene end was trimmed by 0 bases and the J gene end by 3 bases; junction bases not matched to a gene: 7. CDR1 and CDR2 from the germline V gene are LNHNV and YYDKDF (reference sequence). The CDR3 has 17 amino acids. The authors ran a second PCR of about 6 to 11 cycles using a sample-barcoded 5' primer and a J-beta primer mix. TCRdb fed the 5' RACE reads into MiXCR, producing one record per CDR3 protein. The data show 750,000 to 1,000,000 distinct CDR3 sequences, 29% seen once. Separately, the same data were catalogued under a study of T cells of mothers and their children.

The sample taken for sequencing was blood. V usage is TRBV15 and J usage is TRBJ1-5; 8 bases match TRBD1. The clonotype was recovered from a woman aged 40 to 50 in good health. For the CDR3, the DNA is TGTGCCACCAGCAGAGATGGGGCGGACAGGGTCAATCAGCCCCAGCATTTT. This encodes CATSRDGADRVNQPQHF.